This section outlines one T cell receptor (beta chain) sequence together with its context. Antigen specificity is unknown. The CDR3 totals 14 residues. V dropped 1 base and J dropped 5 bases, with 11 bases sitting between them. Germline values: CDR1 SEHNR, CDR2 FQNEAQ (reference sequence). The data were obtained in a study of T-cell reconstitution after alpha-beta-depleted transplantation in children. Study conclusions and caveats: High day-60 TCRbeta diversity in some patients came from surviving recipient T cells and thymic progenitors. Reports say that about two months after transplant, the alpha-beta T cells came out of several hundred graft clones that had expanded. The authors attributed T-cell counts and diversity one year after transplant mostly to newly produced T cells.

It was with unique molecular identifiers that the TCRbeta library was prepared. TCRdb fed the PCR reads into MiXCR, producing one record per CDR3 protein. The sample contains about 580,000 distinct CDR3 sequences, more than 20% of which appear only once. The specimen was PBMCs, mostly from graft donor cells, collected 360 days after TCRalphabeta/CD19-depleted stem cell transplant. The receptor's source is a boy younger than two who had a stem cell transplant for acute myeloid leukemia, so the T cells may come from the graft donor. The V call is TRBV7-9, the J call TRBJ2-5; D gene unclear. The CDR3 is CASSLGVGEETQYF. In DNA form, the CDR3 reads TGTGCCAGCAGCTTAGGTGTAGGCGAGGAGACCCAGTACTTC.